This T cell receptor (beta chain) was sequenced in a study of graft-versus-host responses after intestinal transplantation. Study-wide context: The whole recipient group had anti-thymocyte globulin induction followed by tacrolimus and steroids for two to three years.

Study-wide findings and caveats: Early post-transplant declines in HvG were associated with peak levels of circulating GvH clones.

Intraepithelial and lamina propria lymphocytes were freed from processed graft tissue. The germline V gene has CDR1 MNHEY and CDR2 SVGAGI. The CDR3 runs 15 residues. The V gene lost 5 bases and the J gene lost 7 bases, with 19 bases spanning the gap. Using immunoSEQ multiplex PCR, the repertoire was profiled, and TCRdb retains in-frame clones only, with some absent. The data hold around 13,000 clones, with 74% observed a single time. Concerning this clone itself: Its antigen remains unidentified.

The material sequenced was ileum tissue, taken 16 days after intestinal transplant. The clonotype comes from a human patient who received an intestinal transplant, so some T cells may come from the graft donor. This chain joins TRBV6-5 and TRBJ2-3; perhaps TRBD2 as D (6 bases). The CDR3 sequence is CASSPLPGDFNTQYF. The DNA for the CDR3 is TGTGCCAGCAGTCCCCTCCCGGGGGACTTTAATACGCAGTATTTT.